This TCR beta chain is drawn from a study of early T cells in non-severe SARS-CoV-2 infection. Study results and limitations: Anti-spike CD8 responses were favored by VDJdb matching, which missed private and CD4 specificities.

Comments on this clonotype: The antigen is undetermined.

Per germline, CDR1 SGHRS and CDR2 YFSETQ. The CDR3 contains 12 residues. The germline V and J ends were trimmed by 0 bases and 6 bases, with 5 bases remaining between them. Unique molecular identifiers were affixed to single, distinct cDNA molecules. Each CDR3 protein is one row after TCRdb ran MiXCR on the 5' RACE reads. The table lists some 97,000 distinct CDR3 sequences, approximately 11% of them singletons. The sequence was collected from an adult who was a healthcare worker with PCR-confirmed SARS-CoV-2 infection or an uninfected control (not recorded which). This material consisted of whole blood, taken at baseline. The chain carries TRBV5-1 and TRBJ2-3, with D tentatively TRBD1 (5 bases). In DNA form, the CDR3 reads TGCGCCAGCAGCTTGGACAGGGATACGCAGTATTTT. Translation gives CASSLDRDTQYF. Full variable domain (outside the CDR3, taken from reference TRBV5-1 and TRBJ2-3): KAGVTQTPRYLIKTRGQQVTLSCSPISGHRSVSWYQQTPGQGLQFLFEYFSETQRNKGNFPGRFSGRQFSNSRSEMNVSTLELGDSALYLCASSLDRDTQYFGPGTRLTVL.